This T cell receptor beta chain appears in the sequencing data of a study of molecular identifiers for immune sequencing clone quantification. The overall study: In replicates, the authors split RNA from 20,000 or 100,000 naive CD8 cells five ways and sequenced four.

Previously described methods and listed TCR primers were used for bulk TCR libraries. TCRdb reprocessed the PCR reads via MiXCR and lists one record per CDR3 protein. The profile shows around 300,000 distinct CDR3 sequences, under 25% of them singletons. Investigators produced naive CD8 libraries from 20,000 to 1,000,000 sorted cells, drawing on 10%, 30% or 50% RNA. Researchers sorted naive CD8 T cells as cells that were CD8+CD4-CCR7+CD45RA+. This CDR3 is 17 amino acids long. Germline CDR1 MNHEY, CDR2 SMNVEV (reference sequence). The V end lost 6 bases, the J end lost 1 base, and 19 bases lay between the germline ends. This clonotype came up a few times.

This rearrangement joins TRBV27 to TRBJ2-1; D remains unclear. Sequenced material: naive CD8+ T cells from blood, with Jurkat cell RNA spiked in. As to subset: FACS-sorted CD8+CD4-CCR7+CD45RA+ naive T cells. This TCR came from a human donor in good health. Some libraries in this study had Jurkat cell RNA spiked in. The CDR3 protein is CASSPLVGLASYNEQFF. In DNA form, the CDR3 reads TGTGCCAGCAGCCCGCTCGTGGGGTTGGCGTCCTACAATGAGCAGTTCTTC.